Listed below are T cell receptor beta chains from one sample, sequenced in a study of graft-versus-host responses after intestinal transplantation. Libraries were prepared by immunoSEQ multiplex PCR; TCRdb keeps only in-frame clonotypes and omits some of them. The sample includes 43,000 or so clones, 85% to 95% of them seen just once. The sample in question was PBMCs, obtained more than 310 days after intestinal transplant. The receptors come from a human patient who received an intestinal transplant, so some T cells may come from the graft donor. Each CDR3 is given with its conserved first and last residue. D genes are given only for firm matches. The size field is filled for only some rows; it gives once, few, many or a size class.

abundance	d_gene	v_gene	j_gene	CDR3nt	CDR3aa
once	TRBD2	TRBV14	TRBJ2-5	TGTGCCAGCAGCCACCTAGCGGGAGAGACCCAGTACTTC	CASSHLAGETQYF
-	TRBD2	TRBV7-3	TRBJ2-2	TGTGCCAGCAGCTTAATCAGCCTAAATAGCGGGAGTGGCCTCAACACCGGGGAGCTGTTTTTT	CASSLISLNSGSGLNTGELFF
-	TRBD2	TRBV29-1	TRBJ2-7	TGCAGCGTTGAGGCTAGCGGGACCCCCTACGAGCAGTACTTC	CSVEASGTPYEQYF
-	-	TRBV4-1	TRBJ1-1	TGCGCCAGCAGCCAAGTAGCTGGGGCTGAAGCTTTCTTT	CASSQVAGAEAFF
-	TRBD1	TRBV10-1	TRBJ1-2	TGCGCCAGCAGTAAGGACAGGGGGCCATTACTTCATGGCTACACCTTC	CASSKDRGPLLHGYTF
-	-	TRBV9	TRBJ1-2	TGTGCCAGCAGCGTAGGTCGGGGGGGCGGCTATGGCTACACCTTC	CASSVGRGGGYGYTF
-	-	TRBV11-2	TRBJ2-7	TGTGCCAGCAGCTTACCTCTTTATTACGAGCAGTACTTC	CASSLPLYYEQYF
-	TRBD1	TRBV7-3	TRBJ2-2	TGTGCCAGCAGGCTATACCCGGGACAGGGGCCATCGAACACCGGGGAGCTGTTTTTT	CASRLYPGQGPSNTGELFF
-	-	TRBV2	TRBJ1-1	TGTGCCAGCAGTGAAGGGGTCTTGGGCGCTGAAGCTTTCTTT	CASSEGVLGAEAFF
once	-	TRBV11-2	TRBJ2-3	TGTGCCAGCAGCTTAGATGAAGGTAGTGGGGGGAACACAGATACGCAGTATTTT	CASSLDEGSGGNTDTQYF
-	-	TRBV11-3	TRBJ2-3	TGTGCCAGCAGCCCGGGAGCAGATACGCAGTATTTT	CASSPGADTQYF
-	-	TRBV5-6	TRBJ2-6	TGTGCCAGCAGCCCGGCCGTGGTCTCCTCTGGGGCCAACGTCCTGACTTTC	CASSPAVVSSGANVLTF
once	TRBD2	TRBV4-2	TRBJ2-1	TGTGCCAGCAGCCCCACGGGGAGGATAAATAGGCGGCTAGCGGGAGAAAATGAGCAGTTCTTC	CASSPTGRINRRLAGENEQFF
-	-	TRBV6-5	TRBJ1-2	TGTGCCAGCAGTTACATGGGGGCACCCTATGGCTACACCTTC	CASSYMGAPYGYTF
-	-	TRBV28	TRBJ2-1	TGTGCCAGCAACAACGGACCGAATAATGACGAGCAGTTCTTC	CASNNGPNNDEQFF
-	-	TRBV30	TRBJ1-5	TGTGCCTGGAGTGTATCCATTTCGGGCAATCAGCCCCAGCATTTT	CAWSVSISGNQPQHF
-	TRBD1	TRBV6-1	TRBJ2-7	TGTGCCAGCAGTAGGGACAGGGTCGCCTACGAGCAGTACTTC	CASSRDRVAYEQYF
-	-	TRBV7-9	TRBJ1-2	TGTGCCAGCAGCCCCCGAAGTCCCTATAAGAACTATGGCTACACCTTC	CASSPRSPYKNYGYTF
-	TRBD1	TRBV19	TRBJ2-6	TGTGCCAGTAGCCGGGACAGGTCTGGGGCCAACGTCCTGACTTTC	CASSRDRSGANVLTF
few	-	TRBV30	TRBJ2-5	TGTGCCTGGAGCGGGGGGCGGGAGACCCAGTACTTC	CAWSGGRETQYF
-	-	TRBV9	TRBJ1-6	TGTGCCAGCAGCGTTAGAGGGCCCAATTCACCCCTCCACTTT	CASSVRGPNSPLHF
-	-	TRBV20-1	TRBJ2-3	TGCAGTGCGGCTAAGACAGATACGCAGTATTTT	CSAAKTDTQYF
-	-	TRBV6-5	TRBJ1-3	TGTGCCAGCAGTTACTCTCGGGATTCTGGAAACACCATATATTTT	CASSYSRDSGNTIYF